The T cell receptor beta chain under discussion was sequenced for a study of blood T cell repertoires in COVID-19. Study background: COVID-19 samples collected from the United States, Italy and Spain covered acute and convalescent phases.

Assay used: immunoSEQ multiplex PCR; TCRdb lists only in-frame clones, some missing. The table records more than 200,000 clones, 87% of them present only once. The CDR3 is made up of 16 amino acids. Germline loops: CDR1 SGHRS, CDR2 YFSETQ. Trimming cost V 4 bases and J 2 bases; bases outside gene matches: 8. The TCR originated in a young man with active or convalescent COVID-19. Sequencing was done on a sample of peripheral blood. This rearrangement joins TRBV5-1 to TRBJ2-3, with TRBD2 matching 9 bases. The CDR3 loop reads CASSRTAGGATDTQYF. DNA of the CDR3: TGCGCCAGCAGCCGCACGGCGGGGGGGGCCACAGATACGCAGTATTTT.